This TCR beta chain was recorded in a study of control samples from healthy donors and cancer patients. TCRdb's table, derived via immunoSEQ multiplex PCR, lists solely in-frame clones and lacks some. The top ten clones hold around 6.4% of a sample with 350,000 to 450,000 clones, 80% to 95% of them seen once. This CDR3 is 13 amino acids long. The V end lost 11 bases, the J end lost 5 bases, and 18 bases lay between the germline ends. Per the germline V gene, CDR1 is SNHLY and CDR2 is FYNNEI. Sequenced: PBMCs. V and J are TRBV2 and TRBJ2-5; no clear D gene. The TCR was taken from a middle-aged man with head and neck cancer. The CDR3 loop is CAHEGYSAETQYF. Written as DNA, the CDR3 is TGTGCCCACGAAGGATATTCAGCGGAGACCCAGTACTTC.